The next 23 T cell receptor beta chains were all read from a single sample in a study of T cells after yellow fever vaccination. In TCRdb, the 5' RACE reads were re-called with MiXCR into one record per CDR3 protein. The sample consists of about 110,000 distinct CDR3 sequences, 7% to 8.5% of them appearing once. Material: CD8+ T cells sorted from PBMCs, obtained 45 days after the yellow fever booster vaccination. Receptors were obtained from a man aged 25-45 years who received the YFV17D yellow fever vaccine.

This clonotype was detected a few times. The genes are TRBV13 and TRBJ2-7; D unresolved. This CDR3 comprises 13 residues. The germline V and J ends were trimmed by 4 bases and 2 bases, with 9 bases remaining between them. Germline CDR1 is PRHDT and CDR2 is FYEKMQ (reference sequence). The CDR3 nucleotides read TGTGCCAGCAGCTCAGACGGAACCTACGAGCAGTACTTC. Residues: CASSSDGTYEQYF.

This clonotype was observed many times. The chain links TRBV5-1 to TRBJ2-7; perhaps TRBD2 as D (6 bases). Looked up from germline, CDR1 is SGHRS and CDR2 is YFSETQ. V gave up 4 bases and J gave up 4 bases, with 18 bases separating them. CDR3 length equals 15 residues. The DNA for the CDR3 is TGCGCCAGCAGCCCGACCGGCGGGAAGGTGTACGAGCAGTACTTC. Translating gives CASSPTGGKVYEQYF. The full variable domain, rest sourced from reference TRBV5-1 and TRBJ2-7, is KAGVTQTPRYLIKTRGQQVTLSCSPISGHRSVSWYQQTPGQGLQFLFEYFSETQRNKGNFPGRFSGRQFSNSRSEMNVSTLELGDSALYLCASSPTGGKVYEQYFGPGTRLTVT.

This clonotype was seen more than once but under ten times. V and J are TRBV2 and TRBJ1-5; D might be TRBD1 (6 bases). Germline CDR1 reads SNHLY; CDR2 reads FYNNEI. V lost 7 bases and J 6 bases, leaving 19 bases between the germline ends. CDR3 size: 15 residues. The CDR3 DNA reads as TGTGCCAGCAAGTCAACCTCAGGGGTTGGTCAGCCCCAGCATTTT. Its protein product is CASKSTSGVGQPQHF.

This clonotype was counted at least ten times. This rearrangement joins TRBV10-1 to TRBJ2-1, with D possibly being TRBD2 (5 bases). The length of the CDR3 is 16 residues. Trimming left V 2 bases short and J 5 bases short, with 16 bases between. Per the germline V gene, CDR1 is WNHNN and CDR2 is SYGVQD (reference sequence). The CDR3 protein is CASSETDGGPNNEQFF. Here the CDR3 DNA reads TGCGCCAGCAGTGAGACCGACGGAGGACCCAACAATGAGCAGTTCTTC.

This clonotype was observed many times. The rearrangement uses TRBV29-1 and TRBJ2-3, with D possibly matching TRBD2 (6 bases). The CDR3 consists of 14 residues. Germline CDR1 SQVTM, CDR2 ANQGSEA. V was clipped by 0 bases and J by 4 bases, with 11 bases between them. In nucleotides, the CDR3 is TGCAGCGTTGAAGATCCGGGGGTTTCAGATACGCAGTATTTT. Encoded protein: CSVEDPGVSDTQYF.

This clonotype was found many times. The rearrangement joins TRBV7-8 to TRBJ2-7, with 7 bases matching TRBD1. V lost 5 bases and J lost 5; bases outside the gene matches: 15. The CDR3 is made up of 16 amino acids. The germline gives CDR1 SGHVS, CDR2 FQNEAQ. The CDR3 here is CASSGGQALGLHEQYF. The CDR3 DNA sequence: TGTGCCAGCAGCGGTGGACAGGCTCTAGGCCTCCACGAGCAGTACTTC.

This clonotype was found many times. The rearrangement uses TRBV5-1 and TRBJ2-7; TRBD1 or TRBD2 may be the D gene (5 bases each). CDR1 and CDR2 from the germline V gene are SGHRS and YFSETQ. With 5 bases removed from V and 3 bases from J, the gap between germline ends came to 9 bases. This CDR3 is built from 12 residues. CDR3 DNA sequence: TGCGCCAGCAGTGACAGCGGCTACGAGCAGTACTTC. Protein: CASSDSGYEQYF.

Here the CDR3 reads CASSYPLAGADTQYF. CDR3 in DNA: TGTGCCAGCAGTTATCCTCTAGCGGGAGCAGATACGCAGTATTTT. The chain links TRBV6-2 or TRBV6-3 to TRBJ2-3, with 10 bases fitting TRBD2. V gave up 3 bases and J gave up 4 bases; unmatched junction bases: 4. Germline CDR1 reads MNHEY; CDR2 reads SVGEGT. This CDR3 spans 15 amino acids.

This clonotype was counted ten times or more. The V gene is TRBV20-1, the J gene TRBJ2-1; 8 positions match TRBD2. Looked up from germline, CDR1 is DFQATT and CDR2 is SNEGSKA (reference sequence). This CDR3 spans 14 amino acids. J gave up 3 bases and V 1 base, and 2 bases lay outside the gene matches. CDR3 DNA: TGCAGTGCTAGAGGGCGGGAGGACTACAATGAGCAGTTCTTC. This codes for CSARGREDYNEQFF.

This clonotype was counted between two and nine times. The chain employs TRBV7-9 and TRBJ2-7; either TRBD1 or TRBD2 may fit D (5 bases each). The ends were cut back, 8 bases at V and 4 bases at J, with 15 bases in the middle. The germline gives CDR1 SEHNR, CDR2 FQNEAQ (reference sequence). The CDR3 has 13 amino acids. The CDR3 region is CASAVEGEYEQYF. As DNA, the CDR3 is TGTGCCAGCGCCGTGGAAGGGGAGTACGAGCAGTACTTC.

This clonotype was counted a few times. V is TRBV11-2 and J is TRBJ2-5, with 9 bases fitting TRBD2. After removal of 8 bases from V and 5 bases from J, the junction contained 9 bases not matched to a gene. The CDR3 runs 14 residues. Germline V gene sequence: CDR1 SGHAT, CDR2 FQNNGV. The CDR3: CASGSGSSSETQYF. The CDR3 DNA reads TGTGCCAGCGGTAGCGGGAGCTCTTCTGAGACCCAGTACTTC.

This clonotype was observed a few times. The chain carries TRBV11-3 and TRBJ1-2, with D possibly matching TRBD1 (5 bases). The CDR3 is made up of 19 amino acids. Germline V gene sequence: CDR1 SGHNT, CDR2 YENEEA. The V end lost 1 base, the J end lost 0 bases, and 21 bases lay between the germline ends. This CDR3 is CASSLVWGDPRSTNYGYTF. DNA for the CDR3: TGTGCCAGCAGCTTAGTTTGGGGGGACCCTCGATCAACTAACTATGGCTACACCTTC.

This clonotype was found many times. DNA of the CDR3: TGTGCCAGTGATAGCGGGACAACAGATACGCAGTATTTT. Its protein product is CASDSGTTDTQYF. This chain links TRBV12-3 or TRBV12-4 with TRBJ2-3, with TRBD2 matching 8 bases. V lost 9 bases to trimming and J lost 3 bases; unmatched junction nucleotides: 5. The CDR3 contains 13 residues.

This clonotype was seen ten or more times. The genes are TRBV5-1 and TRBJ2-1, with TRBD2 matching over 7 bases. The CDR3 length is 14 residues. The germline V gene encodes CDR1 SGHRS and CDR2 YFSETQ. After removal of 4 bases from V and 5 bases from J, the junction contained 6 bases not matched to a gene. Here the CDR3 reads CASSMAGENNEQFF. The CDR3 DNA follows: TGCGCCAGCAGCATGGCGGGAGAAAACAATGAGCAGTTCTTC.

The V and J genes are TRBV4-3 and TRBJ2-7; 12 nucleotides line up with TRBD1. V dropped 2 bases and J dropped 5; count of bases not matched to a gene: 7. The length of the CDR3 is 16 residues. Germline lookup yields CDR1 LGHNA and CDR2 YSLEER. The CDR3, as DNA: TGCGCCAGCAGCCAACGGACCGGGACAGGGGGCGACGAGCAGTACTTC. This translates into CASSQRTGTGGDEQYF.

CDR3 protein: CASSPGPFGDTEAFF. The CDR3 bases are TGTGCCAGCAGCCCAGGGCCTTTTGGTGACACTGAAGCTTTCTTT. The chain couples TRBV4-2 to TRBJ1-1; TRBD1 might be the D (5 bases). The CDR3 totals 15 residues. The V gene lost 4 bases and the J gene lost 3 bases, with 15 bases spanning the gap. Germline CDR1 and CDR2: LGHNA and YNFKEQ.

This clonotype was counted ten times or more. The chain has TRBV20-1 and TRBJ2-1, with TRBD1 identical over 10 bases. Germline CDR1 DFQATT, CDR2 SNEGSKA (reference sequence). V lost 5 bases, J lost 5 bases, and 6 bases stayed unmatched. CDR3 length: 14 amino acids. The CDR3 region has the DNA TGCAGTGCTCGAACCGGGACAGGGGACAATGAGCAGTTCTTC. This encodes CSARTGTGDNEQFF.

This chain links TRBV29-1 with TRBJ2-7, with 9 positions matching TRBD1. This CDR3 region has 13 residues. With V trimmed by 0 bases and J by 6 bases, 3 bases remained unmatched. Germline CDR1 is SQVTM and CDR2 is ANQGSEA. Written as DNA, the CDR3 is TGCAGCGTTGAAGAAGGACAGGGGTCCGAGCAGTACTTC. It translates to CSVEEGQGSEQYF.

The chain has TRBV18 and TRBJ2-5; TRBD1 agrees at 9 bases. The CDR3 contains 15 residues. Germline CDR1 reads KGHSH; CDR2 reads LQKENI. V shed 4 bases and J 6 bases; nucleotides not matched to a gene: 9. The CDR3 sequence: CASSHPGQGFKTQYF. Here the CDR3 DNA reads TGTGCCAGCTCACACCCGGGACAGGGTTTCAAGACCCAGTACTTC.

This clonotype appeared many times. The chain employs TRBV20-1 and TRBJ2-7; the D gene could be TRBD1 or TRBD2 (5 bases each). Trimming removed 5 bases at V and 5 bases at J, with 16 bases between. The CDR3 covers 13 residues. Looked up from germline, CDR1 is DFQATT and CDR2 is SNEGSKA (reference sequence). CDR3 sequence: CSAPGAGSDEQYF. The CDR3 nucleotides are TGCAGTGCTCCCGGGGCAGGGTCGGACGAGCAGTACTTC.

This clonotype came up many times. This chain joins TRBV4-1 and TRBJ2-7, with D maybe TRBD2 (5 bases). Germline V gene lookup returns CDR1 MGHRA and CDR2 YSYEKL. V lost 3 bases and J 0 bases, leaving 12 bases between the germline ends. The CDR3 is made up of 15 amino acids. The CDR3 sequence: CASSHLGLSSYEQYF. The CDR3 DNA sequence: TGCGCCAGCAGCCATCTAGGACTGAGCTCCTACGAGCAGTACTTC.

This clonotype was seen ten or more times. The chain recombines TRBV9 with TRBJ2-1; perhaps TRBD2 as D (6 bases). The CDR3 extends over 15 amino acids. V was pared by 2 bases and J by 8 bases, with 17 bases between. Germline CDR1 is SGDLS and CDR2 is YYNGEE. CDR3 residues: CASSVFSGSGDEQFF. In DNA form, the CDR3 reads TGTGCCAGCAGCGTGTTTTCCGGGAGCGGCGATGAGCAGTTCTTC.

Many counts were recorded for this clonotype. The chain uses TRBV7-3 and TRBJ2-1; TRBD1 aligns across 10 bases. Germline V gene sequence: CDR1 SGHTA, CDR2 FQGTGA. After removal of 5 bases from V and 7 bases from J, the junction contained 5 bases not matched to a gene. This CDR3 has 14 amino acids. This chain's CDR3 is CASSPGTGANEQFF. CDR3 nucleotide sequence: TGTGCCAGCAGCCCCGGGACAGGGGCGAATGAGCAGTTCTTC.